The TCR beta chain described here comes from a study of cytomegalovirus exposure and HLA in healthy donors. Broader study findings: According to the study, some 160 TCR beta chains were cytomegalovirus-associated. In a later analysis, across HLA loci, associated TCR counts were highest for DRB1, lowest for HLA-C. Specific recognition of CMV antigens was confirmed in vitro for a few chains (all CMV-associated). Most TCR sequences showed up rarely, but some public TCRs showed up in many donors.

There are 16 residues in the CDR3. V trimming: 4 bases; J trimming: 4 bases; junction bases outside the gene matches: 13. Germline V gives CDR1 LNHNV, CDR2 YYDKDF (reference sequence). A word on this clone: The target antigen is unknown.

Primers included in the PCR were 60 Vbeta and 13 Jbeta primers. Here immunoSEQ multiplex PCR was the method, and the copy in TCRdb shows in-frame clones only, minus some. This table has about 90,000 clones, roughly 71% appearing once. The sequenced sample was PBMCs. This clonotype was sampled from a woman under 30 in good health and CMV-seropositive. The chain uses TRBV15 and TRBJ2-7, with 7 bases that match TRBD1. CDR3 region: CATSMTWGTAQYEQYF. In DNA form, the CDR3 reads TGTGCCACCAGCATGACTTGGGGGACAGCTCAATACGAGCAGTACTTC.